One and the same sample provided the 9 T cell receptor beta chains below, sequenced in a study of blood T cell repertoires in COVID-19. Using immunoSEQ multiplex PCR, the repertoire was profiled, and TCRdb retains in-frame clones only, with some absent. The profile covers around 100,000 clones, with 86% appearing a single time and approximately 1.7% taken by the ten largest. Material: peripheral blood. Receptors originate from a man of 80 years or more with acute or convalescent COVID-19.

The J gene is TRBJ2-3, the V gene TRBV28, with 9 bases identical to TRBD1. The J segment lost 4 bases and the V segment lost 3 bases, leaving 8 bases of the junction unmatched. The CDR3 covers 16 residues. The germline gives CDR1 MDHEN, CDR2 SYDVKM. DNA of the CDR3: TGTGCCAGCAGTTTCTCAACAGGGGGCTGGGCAGATACGCAGTATTTT. This codes for CASSFSTGGWADTQYF. The full variable domain, its missing parts supplied by reference TRBV28 and TRBJ2-3, is DVKVTQSSRYLVKRTGEKVFLECVQDMDHENMFWYRQDPGLGLRLIYFSYDVKMKEKGDIPEGYSVSREKKERFSLILESASTNQTSMYLCASSFSTGGWADTQYFGPGTRLTVL.

This clone was counted a few times. Other nucleotide sequences from this sample produce the same CDR3. The chain uses TRBV7-6 and TRBJ1-1; D gene uncertain. The CDR3 contains 13 residues. V was clipped by 5 bases and J by 1 base, with 8 bases between them. Germline V gene sequence: CDR1 SGHVS, CDR2 FNYEAQ. The CDR3 sequence is CASSADSNTEAFF. In nucleotides, the CDR3 is TGTGCCAGCAGCGCAGACTCGAACACTGAAGCTTTCTTT.

The chain couples TRBV18 to TRBJ1-1; 9 nucleotides line up with TRBD1. After removal of 0 bases from V and 6 bases from J, the junction contained 5 bases not matched to a gene. This CDR3 spans 15 amino acids. Germline CDR1 and CDR2: KGHSH and LQKENI. CDR3 sequence reads: CASSPPGQGTPEAFF. CDR3 coding DNA: TGTGCCAGCTCACCACCCGGACAGGGGACCCCTGAAGCTTTCTTT.

The chain uses TRBV6-5 and TRBJ1-5, with TRBD1 matching over 8 bases. Germline-derived CDR1 and CDR2 are MNHEY and SVGAGI. J lost 6 bases, V lost 10 bases, and 11 bases had no gene match. The CDR3 covers 14 residues. DNA for the CDR3: TGTGCCACCAGCGGGGGGACAGGCGGTCAGCCCCAGCATTTT. Amino acids: CATSGGTGGQPQHF.

This clone appeared a single time. This chain uses TRBV27 with TRBJ2-7; 9 bases are shared with TRBD1. Germline trimming cut 2 bases from V and 3 bases from J; bases unmatched to any gene: 2. Germline V lookup: CDR1 MNHEY, CDR2 SMNVEV (reference sequence). The CDR3 covers 14 residues. This chain's CDR3 is CASSLRDRDYEQYF. Here the CDR3 DNA reads TGTGCCAGCAGTTTAAGGGACAGGGACTACGAGCAGTACTTC.

This chain joins TRBV6-5 and TRBJ2-7, with D possibly TRBD2 on 6 matching bases. Germline V gene sequence: CDR1 MNHEY, CDR2 SVGAGI. This CDR3 region has 15 residues. V was shortened by 5 bases and J by 7 bases, with 21 bases between the two germline ends. In DNA, the CDR3 is TGTGCCAGCAGTACCCCGGGACTTGCCTCGGGAGAGCAGTACTTC. Translation gives CASSTPGLASGEQYF.

This chain links TRBV5-1 with TRBJ2-1; 10 nucleotides line up with TRBD1. Losses at the gene ends were 0 bases for V and 6 bases for J; bases not matched to a gene: 12. Germline V gene lookup returns CDR1 SGHRS and CDR2 YFSETQ. CDR3 size: 18 residues. This CDR3 reads CASSLGFQDRGYINEQFF. For the CDR3, the DNA is TGCGCCAGCAGCTTGGGGTTTCAGGACAGGGGGTACATCAATGAGCAGTTCTTC.

The chain couples TRBV4-1 to TRBJ2-1; 11 bases align to TRBD2. There are 16 residues in the CDR3. Germline loops: CDR1 MGHRA, CDR2 YSYEKL. V lost 0 bases to trimming and J lost 3 bases; unmatched junction nucleotides: 1. The CDR3 protein is CASSQDTSGGYNEQFF. For the CDR3, the DNA is TGCGCCAGCAGCCAAGATACTAGCGGGGGCTACAATGAGCAGTTCTTC.

The chain links TRBV28 to TRBJ1-2; possible D gene TRBD1, 5 bases. The CDR3 covers 14 residues. Germline loops: CDR1 MDHEN, CDR2 SYDVKM. The ends were cut back, 7 bases at V and 4 bases at J, with 16 bases in the middle. CDR3 residues: CASKPGGAAYGYTF. CDR3 nucleotide sequence: TGTGCCAGCAAACCGGGGGGTGCGGCCTATGGCTACACCTTC.